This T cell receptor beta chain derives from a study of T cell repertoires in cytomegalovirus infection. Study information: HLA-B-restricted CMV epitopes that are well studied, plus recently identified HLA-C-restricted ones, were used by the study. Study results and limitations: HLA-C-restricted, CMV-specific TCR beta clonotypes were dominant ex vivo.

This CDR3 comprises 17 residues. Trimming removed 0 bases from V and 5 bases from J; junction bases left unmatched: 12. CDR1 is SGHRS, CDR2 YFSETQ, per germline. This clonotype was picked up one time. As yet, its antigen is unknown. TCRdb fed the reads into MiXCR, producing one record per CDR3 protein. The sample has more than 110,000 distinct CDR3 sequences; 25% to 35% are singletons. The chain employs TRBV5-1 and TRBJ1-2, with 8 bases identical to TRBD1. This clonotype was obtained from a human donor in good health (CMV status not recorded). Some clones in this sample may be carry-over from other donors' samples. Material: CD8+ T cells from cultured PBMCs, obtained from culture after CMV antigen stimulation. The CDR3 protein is CASSLARDRPELYGYTF. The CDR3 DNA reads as TGCGCCAGCAGCTTGGCCCGGGACAGGCCAGAGTTATATGGCTACACCTTC.